The 29 T cell receptor beta chains presented below share a single source sample, sequenced in a study of blood T cell repertoires in COVID-19. TCRdb's copy holds only in-frame clones and misses some; the assay was immunoSEQ multiplex PCR. The sample carries approximately 160,000 clones, 86% recorded once. The sequencing sample was made of peripheral blood. These receptor sequences come from a woman aged 65 to 85 with acute or convalescent COVID-19.

The table lists this clone with a few counts. The rearrangement uses TRBV9 and TRBJ1-5, with 7 bases fitting TRBD1. CDR1 is SGDLS, CDR2 YYNGEE, per germline. The CDR3 totals 15 residues. V lost 0 bases and J lost 7; bases outside the gene matches: 7. This chain's CDR3 is CASSVARGSGQPQHF. The CDR3 DNA reads TGTGCCAGCAGCGTAGCCAGGGGGTCCGGCCAGCCCCAGCATTTT.

This chain links TRBV6-4 with TRBJ2-5; 9 nucleotides match TRBD1. V was pared by 10 bases and J by 2 bases, with 8 bases of the junction left unmatched. CDR3 size: 14 residues. In germline, CDR1 is MRHNA, CDR2 SNTAGT. The CDR3 DNA follows: TGTGCCAACCTACTAGGGACAGGGCAAGAGACCCAGTACTTC. Translating gives CANLLGTGQETQYF.

The chain links TRBV5-1 to TRBJ2-7; weak D call: TRBD1 (5 bases). Germline CDR1 and CDR2: SGHRS and YFSETQ. This CDR3 has 14 amino acids. The V end lost 6 bases, the J end lost 1 base, and 14 bases lay between the germline ends. CDR3 residues: CASNPGLSSYEQYF. In nucleotides, the CDR3 is TGCGCCAGCAATCCAGGGCTATCGTCCTACGAGCAGTACTTC.

The J gene is TRBJ1-4, the V gene TRBV7-8, with D tentatively TRBD1 (5 bases). This CDR3 comprises 14 residues. Germline lookup yields CDR1 SGHVS and CDR2 FQNEAQ. The V end was cut by 5 bases, the J end by 0 bases, with 7 bases between. The chain's CDR3 is CASSPTATNEKLFF. Here the CDR3 DNA reads TGTGCCAGCAGCCCGACAGCAACTAATGAAAAACTGTTTTTT.

This clone was counted a few times. V usage is TRBV7-2 and J usage is TRBJ2-7, with 7 bases matching TRBD1. V shed 5 bases, J shed 3 bases, and the junction held 4 bases outside the gene matches. Per the germline V gene, CDR1 is SGHTA and CDR2 is FQGNSA. The CDR3 totals 13 residues. CDR3 DNA: TGTGCCAGCAGCCAGACAGGGTTCTACGAGCAGTACTTC. This sequence encodes CASSQTGFYEQYF.

The chain has TRBV7-9 and TRBJ2-1; 8 bases are a match to TRBD1. This CDR3 has 15 residues. The germline gives CDR1 SEHNR, CDR2 FQNEAQ (reference sequence). Germline trimming cut 6 bases from V and 3 bases from J; bases unmatched to any gene: 7. The CDR3 nucleotides read TGTGCCAGCAGGGCGACAGGGGAGATCTACAATGAGCAGTTCTTC. This codes for CASRATGEIYNEQFF. The full variable domain, completed using reference TRBV7-9 and TRBJ2-1, is DTGVSQNPRHKITKRGQNVTFRCDPISEHNRLYWYRQTLGQGPEFLTYFQNEAQLEKSRLLSDRFSAERPKGSFSTLEIQRTEQGDSAMYLCASRATGEIYNEQFFGPGTRLTVL.

The chain links TRBV2 to TRBJ2-7, with 8 bases fitting TRBD1. This CDR3 region has 13 residues. Per germline, CDR1 SNHLY and CDR2 FYNNEI. After removal of 4 bases from V and 3 bases from J, the junction contained 2 bases not matched to a gene. CDR3 in DNA: TGTGCCAGCAGTGGGACAGGGAACTACGAGCAGTACTTC. Amino acid sequence: CASSGTGNYEQYF. Combining the CDR3 with reference TRBV2 and TRBJ2-7 gives the whole variable domain EPEVTQTPSHQVTQMGQEVILRCVPISNHLYFYWYRQILGQKVEFLVSFYNNEISEKSEIFDDQFSVERPDGSNFTLKIRSTKLEDSAMYFCASSGTGNYEQYFGPGTRLTVT.

The chain carries TRBV9 and TRBJ2-2; tentative D call: TRBD2 (6 bases). The CDR3 loop spans 16 amino acids. V lost 0 bases and J 4 bases, leaving 13 bases between the germline ends. Germline V gene lookup returns CDR1 SGDLS and CDR2 YYNGEE. CDR3 DNA sequence: TGTGCCAGCAGCGTAGGGTTTGGGGGGTCCACCGGGGAGCTGTTTTTT. Amino acid sequence: CASSVGFGGSTGELFF.

This chain connects TRBV20-1 to TRBJ2-5; no clear D. With 6 bases removed from V and 3 bases from J, the gap between germline ends came to 8 bases. CDR3 length: 11 amino acids. CDR1 DFQATT and CDR2 SNEGSKA come from the germline V gene (reference sequence). In nucleotides, the CDR3 is TGCAGTGCAAGCCCTGAAGAGACCCAGTACTTC. Translation gives CSASPEETQYF.

The chain employs TRBV27 and TRBJ1-5; a weak D match, TRBD1 (5 bases). CDR3 size: 18 residues. The V gene lost 5 bases and the J gene lost 0 bases, with 20 bases spanning the gap. CDR1 is MNHEY, CDR2 SMNVEV, per germline (reference sequence). The CDR3 bases are TGTGCCAGCAGTCTCTGGGGCGTCGACGTCAATAGCAATCAGCCCCAGCATTTT. Translation gives CASSLWGVDVNSNQPQHF.

The chain couples TRBV4-2 to TRBJ2-2, with D possibly being TRBD1 (5 bases). The germline V gene has CDR1 LGHNA and CDR2 YNFKEQ. The CDR3 is 16 residues long. With 4 bases removed from V and 2 bases from J, the gap between germline ends came to 14 bases. This CDR3 reads CASSRPDRVNTGELFF. The DNA of the CDR3 is TGTGCCAGCAGCCGCCCAGACAGAGTAAACACCGGGGAGCTGTTTTTT.

A few counts support this clone. J is TRBJ1-6 and V is TRBV18; D possibly corresponds to TRBD1 (5 bases). CDR1 KGHSH and CDR2 LQKENI come from the germline V gene. Trimming took off 3 bases at V and 8 bases at J, with 11 bases between the two ends. This CDR3 comprises 14 residues. CDR3 nucleotides: TGTGCCAGCTCACCGGGGGGGGAATATTCACCCCTCCACTTT. Amino acid sequence: CASSPGGEYSPLHF.

The gene calls are TRBV6-1 and TRBJ1-5, with 10 bases that match TRBD1. The CDR3 has 15 residues. V lost 3 bases to trimming and J lost 6 bases; unmatched junction nucleotides: 5. Germline V gene lookup returns CDR1 MNHNS and CDR2 SASEGT. The CDR3 DNA sequence: TGTGCCAGCAGTGAGGCCGGGACAGGGGTTCAGCCCCAGCATTTT. Translated: CASSEAGTGVQPQHF.

The chain combines TRBV9 with TRBJ2-3; maybe TRBD1 (5 bases). Germline CDR1 SGDLS, CDR2 YYNGEE. This CDR3 has 15 amino acids. V lost 4 bases, J lost 0 bases, and 12 bases lay in between. CDR3 in amino acids: CASSRPGLSTDTQYF. The CDR3 DNA sequence: TGTGCCAGCAGCCGTCCAGGGTTGAGCACAGATACGCAGTATTTT.

The chain is built from TRBV5-1 and TRBJ2-5; 14 nucleotides align to TRBD2. The CDR3 has 16 amino acids. Trimming cost V 3 bases and J 2 bases; bases outside gene matches: 3. Germline CDR1 is SGHRS and CDR2 is YFSETQ. In DNA form, the CDR3 reads TGCGCCAGCAGCTGGGGACTAGCGGGGGAACAAGAGACCCAGTACTTC. It encodes CASSWGLAGEQETQYF.

J is TRBJ2-3 and V is TRBV27; 8 bases are shared with TRBD1. CDR3 length: 14 amino acids. The V and J ends lost 6 bases and 8 bases, in that order; junction bases with no gene match: 10. Germline V gives CDR1 MNHEY, CDR2 SMNVEV (reference sequence). The CDR3 DNA reads as TGTGCCAGCAGCCCGTGGAACACAGGGGGTACGCAGTATTTT. Encoded protein: CASSPWNTGGTQYF.

This clone occurred once. V usage is TRBV6-6 and J usage is TRBJ1-2; 10 nucleotides agree with TRBD1. Germline CDR1 is MNHNY and CDR2 is SVGAGI (reference sequence). The CDR3 extends over 13 amino acids. V dropped 7 bases and J dropped 7; count of bases not matched to a gene: 6. The CDR3 reads CASKPRDRGGYTF. The DNA for the CDR3 is TGTGCCAGCAAACCCCGGGACAGGGGTGGCTACACCTTC.

The chain couples TRBV15 to TRBJ2-1; 9 bases fit TRBD1. With V trimmed by 0 bases and J by 8 bases, 8 bases remained unmatched. The CDR3 is made up of 16 amino acids. The germline V gene encodes CDR1 LNHNV and CDR2 YYDKDF (reference sequence). The CDR3 protein is CATSRDFGQGSDEQFF. The CDR3 DNA reads TGTGCCACCAGCAGAGATTTCGGACAGGGGTCAGATGAGCAGTTCTTC.

The V gene is TRBV7-9, the J gene TRBJ1-4; D is perhaps TRBD1 (6 bases). The germline V and J ends were trimmed by 4 bases and 4 bases, with 13 bases remaining between them. CDR3 length: 15 amino acids. CDR1 and CDR2 (germline): SEHNR, FQNEAQ (reference sequence). CDR3 protein: CASSYLRGGNEKLFF. The CDR3 DNA sequence: TGTGCCAGCAGCTACCTCAGGGGTGGTAATGAAAAACTGTTTTTT.

The rearrangement links TRBV12-5 to TRBJ2-5, with TRBD2 identical over 8 bases. The CDR3 runs to 14 residues. Trimming cost V 7 bases and J 5 bases; bases outside gene matches: 9. CDR1 and CDR2 from the germline V gene are LGHNT and FRNRAP. DNA of the CDR3: TGTGCTAGTGTCGACGGGAGGGCCGGGGAGACCCAGTACTTC. This sequence encodes CASVDGRAGETQYF.

This clone was counted once. The J gene is TRBJ2-5, the V gene TRBV11-2, with D perhaps matching TRBD2 (6 bases). Trimming left V 3 bases short and J 3 bases short, with 17 bases between. The germline CDR1 and CDR2 sequences are SGHAT and FQNNGV. This CDR3 spans 16 amino acids. The CDR3: CASSLWLRREEETQYF. The CDR3 coding sequence is TGTGCCAGCAGCTTGTGGTTGCGGAGGGAGGAAGAGACCCAGTACTTC.

The J gene is TRBJ2-7, the V gene TRBV19, with TRBD2 matching 8 bases. Germline assignment: CDR1 LNHDA and CDR2 SQIVND (reference sequence). V was clipped by 5 bases and J by 2 bases; unmatched bases: 5. This CDR3 has 14 residues. The CDR3 region is CASSLKTSAYEQYF. CDR3 DNA sequence: TGTGCCAGTAGTCTAAAGACTAGCGCCTACGAGCAGTACTTC.

The gene calls are TRBV4-2 and TRBJ2-2; 10 nucleotides match TRBD2. Germline trimming cut 3 bases from V and 4 bases from J; bases unmatched to any gene: 11. Germline V gene lookup returns CDR1 LGHNA and CDR2 YNFKEQ. CDR3 size: 18 residues. The CDR3: CASSHGIAGGRGTGELFF. CDR3 bases: TGTGCCAGCAGCCATGGAATAGCGGGGGGACGAGGCACCGGGGAGCTGTTTTTT.

The V call is TRBV3-1 (or the pseudogene TRBV3-2), the J call TRBJ1-2, with a possible D match to TRBD1 (5 bases). V was pared by 6 bases and J by 8 bases, with 16 bases between. The CDR3 extends over 13 amino acids. Germline assignment: CDR1 LGHDT and CDR2 YNNKEL (reference sequence). The CDR3 reads CASRATVAGGYTF. DNA of the CDR3: TGTGCCAGCAGGGCAACGGTAGCAGGGGGCTACACCTTC.

The chain links TRBV30 to TRBJ1-6, with D possibly being TRBD1 (5 bases). V was trimmed by 0 bases and J by 7 bases, leaving 13 bases between them. There are 15 residues in the CDR3. Germline values: CDR1 GTSNPN, CDR2 SVGIG (reference sequence). DNA for the CDR3: TGTGCCTGGAGTGTACTGGGGCCCGGGAATTCACCCCTCCACTTT. Residues: CAWSVLGPGNSPLHF.

This clone occurred a few times. The chain carries TRBV30 and TRBJ1-5; no definite D call. Trimming stripped 3 bases from V and 4 bases from J, with 10 bases between. This CDR3 contains 13 residues. Germline V CDR1 and CDR2: GTSNPN, SVGIG (reference sequence). CDR3 sequence: CAWSPTGNQPQHF. In DNA form, the CDR3 reads TGTGCCTGGAGCCCCACGGGGAATCAGCCCCAGCATTTT.

The chain combines TRBV2 with TRBJ2-1; 11 bases match TRBD2. The CDR3 runs 16 residues. Trimming took 7 bases from V and 2 from J; bases not matched to a gene: 7. Germline CDR1 is SNHLY and CDR2 is FYNNEI. CDR3 DNA sequence: TGTGCCAGCACCCCTTGGGGACTAGCGGCCTACAATGAGCAGTTCTTC. Its protein is CASTPWGLAAYNEQFF.

The chain employs TRBV9 and TRBJ2-3; 12 bases map to TRBD2. Germline V gene data show CDR1 as SGDLS and CDR2 as YYNGEE. V lost 0 bases, J lost 3 bases, and 2 bases stayed unmatched. CDR3 length: 16 residues. The CDR3 nucleotides read TGTGCCAGCAGCGTAGCTAGCGGGAGGGGTACAGATACGCAGTATTTT. It yields the protein CASSVASGRGTDTQYF.

As for this clone: Because the CDR3's place on the DNA is in doubt, the DNA is left out and the CDR3 is given as listed by TCRdb. J is TRBJ1-2 and V is TRBV29-1; no check of the table's D call, TRBD1, against the DNA was made. Germline CDR1 SQVTM, CDR2 ANQGSEA. The CDR3 has 11 residues if both end residues are counted. The CDR3 here is CSVATGTGDTF.